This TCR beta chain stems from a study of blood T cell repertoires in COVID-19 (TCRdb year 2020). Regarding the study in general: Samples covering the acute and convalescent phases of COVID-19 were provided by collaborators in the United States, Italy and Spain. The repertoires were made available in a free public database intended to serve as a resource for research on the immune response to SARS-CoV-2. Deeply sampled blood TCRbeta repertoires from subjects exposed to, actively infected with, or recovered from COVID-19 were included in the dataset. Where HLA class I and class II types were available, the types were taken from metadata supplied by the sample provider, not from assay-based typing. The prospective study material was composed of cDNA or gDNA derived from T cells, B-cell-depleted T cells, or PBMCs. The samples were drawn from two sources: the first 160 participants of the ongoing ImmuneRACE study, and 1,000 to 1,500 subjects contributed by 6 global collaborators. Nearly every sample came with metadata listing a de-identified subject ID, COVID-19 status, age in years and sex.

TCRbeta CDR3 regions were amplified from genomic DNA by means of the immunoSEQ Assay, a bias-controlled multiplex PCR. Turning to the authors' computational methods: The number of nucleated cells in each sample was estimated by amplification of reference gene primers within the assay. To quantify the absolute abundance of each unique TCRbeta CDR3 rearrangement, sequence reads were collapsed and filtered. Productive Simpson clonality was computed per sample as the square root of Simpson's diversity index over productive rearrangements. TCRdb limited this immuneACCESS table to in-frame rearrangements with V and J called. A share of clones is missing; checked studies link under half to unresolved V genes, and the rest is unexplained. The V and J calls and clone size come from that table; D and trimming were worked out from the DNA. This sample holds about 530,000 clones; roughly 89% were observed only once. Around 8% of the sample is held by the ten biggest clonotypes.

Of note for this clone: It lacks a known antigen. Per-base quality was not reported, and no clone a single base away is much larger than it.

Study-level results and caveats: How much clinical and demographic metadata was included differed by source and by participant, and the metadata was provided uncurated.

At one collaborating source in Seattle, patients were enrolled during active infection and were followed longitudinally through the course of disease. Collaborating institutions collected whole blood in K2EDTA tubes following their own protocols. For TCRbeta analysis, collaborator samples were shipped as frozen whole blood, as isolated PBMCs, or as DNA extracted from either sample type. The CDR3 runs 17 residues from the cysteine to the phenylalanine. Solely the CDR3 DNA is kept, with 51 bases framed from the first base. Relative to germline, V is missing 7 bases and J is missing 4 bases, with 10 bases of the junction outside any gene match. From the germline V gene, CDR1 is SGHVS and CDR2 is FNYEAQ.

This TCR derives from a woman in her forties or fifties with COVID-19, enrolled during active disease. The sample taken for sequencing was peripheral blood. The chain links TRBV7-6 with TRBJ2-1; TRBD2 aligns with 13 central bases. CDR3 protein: CASTRLAGGLFYNEQFF. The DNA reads TGTGCCAGCACCCGACTAGCGGGGGGCCTATTTTACAATGAGCAGTTCTTC.